This T cell receptor (beta chain) was documented in a study of cytomegalovirus exposure and HLA in healthy donors. Overall study: There were 100 million to 130 million unique TCR beta sequences, drawn from about 179 million T cells, in an earlier analysis.

It was with 60 Vbeta and 13 Jbeta primers that the PCR ran. Repertoires were generated with immunoSEQ multiplex PCR, while TCRdb's copy carries only in-frame clones and drops some. The data contain some 34,000 clones, roughly 64% of them seen just once; the ten biggest clones take up roughly a tenth. The V segment lost 1 base and the J segment 1 base; nucleotides outside the gene matches: 7. The CDR3 runs 17 residues. The V gene's germline CDR1 is KGHSH and CDR2 LQKENI. This clone has just one count. Its antigen is undetermined. General observations from the study: Previously analyzed data showed that most TCR beta V segments were productive at a frequency of about 87% or about 30%. Specific recognition of CMV antigens was confirmed in vitro for three chains (all CMV-associated). In a later analysis, across HLA loci, associated TCR counts were highest for DRB1, lowest for HLA-C.

The TCR was taken from a man in his forties in good health and CMV-seropositive. Sequencing used PBMCs. The chain has TRBV18 and TRBJ1-1; 9 bases agree with TRBD1. This chain's CDR3 is CASSPRLPGQGNTEAFF. The CDR3 DNA reads as TGTGCCAGCTCACCACGCCTACCGGGACAGGGGAACACTGAAGCTTTCTTT.